A single sample gave rise to the 28 T cell receptor beta chains below, sequenced in a study of blood T cell repertoires in COVID-19 (TCRdb year 2020). The library was built by means of the immunoSEQ multiplex PCR assay. The table comes from immuneACCESS by way of TCRdb, which keeps in-frame sequences with V and J called. Part of the clones is missing from these tables; in studies checked, under half for an unresolved V gene and the rest for unknown reasons. The sample contains approximately 40,000 clones, roughly 87% of them found a single time. The ten most abundant clones make up approximately 23% of the sample. Sequencing was done on a sample of peripheral blood. Receptor source: an elderly woman in a cohort sampled during active or convalescent COVID-19.

CDR3 region: CASSFVQQDTQYF. CDR3 DNA sequence: TGTGCCAGCAGCTTCGTACAGCAGGATACGCAGTATTTT. The V call is TRBV5-4, the J call TRBJ2-3; D unresolved. V was trimmed by 2 bases and J by 6 bases, leaving 10 bases between them. This CDR3 has 13 residues. The germline V gene has CDR1 SGHNT and CDR2 YYREEE (reference sequence).

As to this clone: Sequence at one end of the junction differs from germline and may be a read error. This chain uses TRBV4-1 with TRBJ2-7, with 7 bases fitting TRBD2. CDR3 length: 17 residues. The germline V gene has CDR1 MGHRA and CDR2 YSYEKL. As DNA, the CDR3 is TGCGCCAACAGCCAAGCCTGGGGGAGGGCGGGCGACCACGAGCAGTACTTC. Its translation: CANSQAWGRAGDHEQYF.

This chain uses TRBV9 with TRBJ1-2, with TRBD1 as a possible D gene (5 bases). The germline V gene encodes CDR1 SGDLS and CDR2 YYNGEE. V lost 5 bases, J lost 5 bases, and 16 bases lay in between. The CDR3 covers 14 residues. This CDR3 is CASSDGASAYGYTF. The CDR3 nucleotides are TGTGCCAGCAGTGATGGGGCAAGTGCGTATGGCTACACCTTC. The variable domain in full, with the rest retrieved from reference TRBV9 and TRBJ1-2, is DSGVTQTPKHLITATGQRVTLRCSPRSGDLSVYWYQQSLDQGLQFLIQYYNGEERAKGNILERFSAQQFPDLHSELNLSSLELGDSALYFCASSDGASAYGYTFGSGTRLTVV.

This chain uses TRBV27 with TRBJ1-1, with D unclear. The CDR3 length is 15 residues. V lost 8 bases, J lost 1 base, and 17 bases lay in between. Germline CDR1 and CDR2: MNHEY and SMNVEV (reference sequence). The CDR3 bases are TGTGCCAGCTCAACCCGCGGGAGGAGGAACACTGAAGCTTTCTTT. Encoded protein: CASSTRGRRNTEAFF.

This clone was recorded only once. The chain is built from TRBV5-1 and TRBJ2-4, with TRBD2 matching 14 bases. Looked up from germline, CDR1 is SGHRS and CDR2 is YFSETQ. This CDR3 region has 19 residues. Trimming removed 3 bases from V and 0 bases from J; junction bases left unmatched: 8. The CDR3 here is CASSWTSGGTLLAKNIQYF. In DNA, the CDR3 is TGCGCCAGCAGCTGGACTAGCGGGGGGACCTTGCTAGCCAAAAACATTCAGTACTTC.

A few counts support this clone. The V gene is TRBV4-3, the J gene TRBJ1-3, with 7 bases identical to TRBD1. Germline CDR1 LGHNA, CDR2 YSLEER. V lost 4 bases to trimming and J lost 4 bases; unmatched junction nucleotides: 7. The CDR3 spans 15 residues. The CDR3: CASSPALDRGNTIYF. The CDR3 DNA is TGCGCCAGCAGCCCGGCTTTGGACAGGGGAAACACCATATATTTT.

Worth noting for this clone: One junction end disagrees with the germline gene, perhaps due to a read error. The V gene is TRBV2, the J gene TRBJ2-5; D possibly corresponds to TRBD2 (5 bases). The CDR3 is made up of 15 amino acids. Looked up from germline, CDR1 is SNHLY and CDR2 is FYNNEI. The CDR3 here is CASHSRAEHQETQYF. The CDR3 region has the DNA TGTGCCAGCCATTCCCGAGCGGAGCACCAGGAGACCCAGTACTTC. Complete variable domain (other parts from reference TRBV2 and TRBJ2-5): EPEVTQTPSHQVTQMGQEVILRCVPISNHLYFYWYRQILGQKVEFLVSFYNNEISEKSEIFDDQFSVERPDGSNFTLKIRSTKLEDSAMYFCASHSRAEHQETQYFGPGTRLLVL.

Only one count was recorded for this clone. The CDR3 loop reads CSVGGQGFGTEAFF. The CDR3, as DNA: TGCAGCGTTGGAGGACAGGGCTTTGGCACTGAAGCTTTCTTT. The chain recombines TRBV29-1 with TRBJ1-1, with 8 positions matching TRBD1. V was clipped by 4 bases and J by 4 bases; unmatched bases: 8. The CDR3 loop spans 14 amino acids. Germline values: CDR1 SQVTM, CDR2 ANQGSEA. The whole variable domain, remainder taken from reference TRBV29-1 and TRBJ1-1, is SAVISQKPSRDICQRGTSLTIQCQVDSQVTMMFWYRQQPGQSLTLIATANQGSEATYESGFVIDKFPISRPNLTFSTLTVSNMSPEDSSIYLCSVGGQGFGTEAFFGQGTRLTVV.

CDR3 sequence reads: CASSDQGQGGSYNEQFF. CDR3 in DNA: TGTGCCAGCAGTGACCAAGGACAGGGGGGGTCCTACAATGAGCAGTTCTTC. The rearrangement links TRBV6-1 to TRBJ2-1; 10 bases agree with TRBD1. V dropped 3 bases and J dropped 1; count of bases not matched to a gene: 6. The CDR3 runs to 17 residues. Germline V gives CDR1 MNHNS, CDR2 SASEGT.

V is TRBV5-1 and J is TRBJ2-1, with 14 bases identical to TRBD2. The V segment lost 9 bases and the J segment 9 bases; nucleotides outside the gene matches: 11. The germline gives CDR1 SGHRS, CDR2 YFSETQ. This CDR3 is 15 amino acids long. The CDR3: CATTPGTSGRGEQFF. The CDR3 DNA reads as TGCGCCACTACGCCCGGGACTAGCGGGAGAGGTGAGCAGTTCTTC.

J is TRBJ1-2 and V is TRBV5-4, with 10 bases aligning to TRBD1. CDR1 is SGHNT and CDR2 is YYREEE in the germline V gene (reference sequence). This CDR3 is 14 amino acids long. J was trimmed by 5 bases and V by 4 bases; bases with no gene match: 5. The CDR3 DNA follows: TGTGCCAGCAGCCCATGGGACAGGGGATATGGCTACACCTTC. Amino acids: CASSPWDRGYGYTF. The full variable domain, rest sourced from reference TRBV5-4 and TRBJ1-2, is ETGVTQSPTHLIKTRGQQVTLRCSSQSGHNTVSWYQQALGQGPQFIFQYYREEENGRGNFPPRFSGLQFPNYSSELNVNALELDDSALYLCASSPWDRGYGYTFGSGTRLTVV.

V is TRBV27 and J is TRBJ1-1; D may be TRBD1 (6 bases). Germline loops: CDR1 MNHEY, CDR2 SMNVEV (reference sequence). V dropped 6 bases and J dropped 1 base, with 12 bases sitting between them. The CDR3 extends over 14 amino acids. The chain's CDR3 is CASSPKTGNTEAFF. The CDR3 DNA sequence: TGTGCCAGCAGCCCCAAGACAGGGAACACTGAAGCTTTCTTT.

This rearrangement joins TRBV11-2 to TRBJ2-7, with TRBD1 matching over 9 bases. Germline assignment: CDR1 SGHAT and CDR2 FQNNGV. The V segment lost 5 bases and the J segment 6 bases; nucleotides outside the gene matches: 14. CDR3 length: 16 residues. DNA of the CDR3: TGTGCCAGCAGCAAAGGGGTCGGGACAGGGAAGGCCGAGCAGTACTTC. Its protein is CASSKGVGTGKAEQYF.

The genes are TRBV6-2 or TRBV6-3 and TRBJ2-3; D is unclear. This CDR3 contains 12 residues. Germline assignment: CDR1 MNHEY and CDR2 SVGEGT. V lost 6 bases, J lost 2 bases, and 6 bases lay in between. The CDR3 region is CASSRNTDTQYF. The CDR3 DNA follows: TGTGCCAGCAGCCGTAACACAGATACGCAGTATTTT.

This clone occurred once. The chain carries TRBV6-5 and TRBJ2-7; maybe TRBD2 (5 bases). Trimming took off 6 bases at V and 7 bases at J, with 19 bases between the two ends. CDR3 size: 14 residues. The germline V gene encodes CDR1 MNHEY and CDR2 SVGAGI. DNA for the CDR3: TGTGCCAGCAGGGGCCCCGGGGAGAGGAGTGAGCAGTACTTC. As protein: CASRGPGERSEQYF.

The chain recombines TRBV7-2 with TRBJ2-7; 10 nucleotides line up with TRBD2. The length of the CDR3 is 14 residues. After removal of 5 bases from V and 6 bases from J, the junction contained 7 bases not matched to a gene. The germline gives CDR1 SGHTA, CDR2 FQGNSA. The DNA for the CDR3 is TGTGCCAGCAGCCCAGCGGGGGGGCGCGGCGAGCAGTACTTC. This codes for CASSPAGGRGEQYF.

CDR3 nucleotide sequence: TGCGCCAGCAGCCAAGCACCGGGACATCGAGTTAATTCACCCCTCCACTTT. This sequence encodes CASSQAPGHRVNSPLHF. The V gene is TRBV4-3, the J gene TRBJ1-6, with D perhaps matching TRBD1 (6 bases). V was pared by 1 base and J by 6 bases, with 16 bases between. The CDR3 contains 17 residues. The germline gives CDR1 LGHNA, CDR2 YSLEER.

In nucleotides, the CDR3 is TGTGCCAGCAGTGGAGGGACAGGGGGCGATGACCAGTACTTC. This sequence encodes CASSGGTGGDDQYF. The V gene is TRBV2, the J gene TRBJ2-5, with 12 bases matching TRBD1. Germline V gives CDR1 SNHLY, CDR2 FYNNEI. V was clipped by 4 bases and J by 10 bases; unmatched bases: 7. The CDR3 contains 14 residues.

Note on this clone: At one of its ends the junction is not consistent with the germline gene, which may arise from a read error. The chain is built from TRBV7-7 and TRBJ2-5, with 14 bases lining up with TRBD2. Germline CDR1 SSHAT, CDR2 FNYEAQ (reference sequence). The CDR3 extends over 15 amino acids. The CDR3 region has the DNA TGTGCTAGCAGCTTAGGACTAGCGGGAGGAGAGACCCAGTACTTC. Encoded protein: CASSLGLAGGETQYF.

CDR3 DNA: TGCGCCAGCAGCCTCCGGGACATGGGTGAGCAGTTCTTC. It codes for CASSLRDMGEQFF. This chain joins TRBV4-1 and TRBJ2-1, with TRBD1 as a possible D gene (6 bases). The V and J ends lost 4 bases and 9 bases respectively, with 13 bases between them. CDR3 size: 13 residues. The germline CDR1 and CDR2 sequences are MGHRA and YSYEKL.

The rearrangement joins TRBV28 to TRBJ1-6, with D perhaps matching TRBD1 (5 bases). V lost 4 bases, J lost 9 bases, and 16 bases lay in between. The CDR3 runs 15 residues. CDR1 and CDR2 (germline): MDHEN, SYDVKM. CDR3 amino acids: CASSSGPSGGSPLHF. The DNA for the CDR3 is TGTGCCAGCAGTTCAGGACCGTCGGGGGGTTCACCCCTCCACTTT.

This chain connects TRBV27 to TRBJ2-1, with 14 nucleotides matching TRBD2. V lost 3 bases to trimming and J lost 7 bases; unmatched junction nucleotides: 2. The CDR3 spans 15 residues. CDR1 and CDR2 (germline): MNHEY, SMNVEV (reference sequence). CDR3 region: CASSFGTSGRNEQFF. The CDR3 nucleotides read TGTGCCAGCAGTTTTGGGACTAGCGGGAGAAATGAGCAGTTCTTC.

The chain joins TRBV5-1 to TRBJ1-1; D is unresolved. The V gene lost 5 bases and the J gene lost 5 bases, with 10 bases spanning the gap. The CDR3 loop spans 12 amino acids. The germline gives CDR1 SGHRS, CDR2 YFSETQ. The CDR3, as DNA: TGCGCCAGCAGTATAGGAGGTACTGAAGCTTTCTTT. This gives the protein CASSIGGTEAFF.

The chain carries TRBV7-2 and TRBJ2-7; 7 nucleotides match TRBD1. V gave up 4 bases and J gave up 7 bases; unmatched junction bases: 10. This CDR3 comprises 14 residues. Germline-derived CDR1 and CDR2 are SGHTA and FQGNSA. This CDR3 is CASSSGTAASEQYF. In nucleotides, the CDR3 is TGTGCCAGCAGCTCCGGGACAGCCGCGAGTGAGCAGTACTTC.

The chain joins TRBV20-1 to TRBJ1-4, with D perhaps matching TRBD1 (6 bases). Looked up from germline, CDR1 is DFQATT and CDR2 is SNEGSKA (reference sequence). V lost 3 bases to trimming and J lost 5 bases, with 13 bases between them. The CDR3 is 14 residues long. For the CDR3, the DNA is TGCAGTGCTAGTCTAGGGACATTGAATGAAAAACTGTTTTTT. This codes for CSASLGTLNEKLFF.

V gene TRBV9 combines with J gene TRBJ1-2; 9 bases are a match to TRBD1. The germline V gene has CDR1 SGDLS and CDR2 YYNGEE. With V trimmed by 3 bases and J by 3 bases, 9 bases remained unmatched. The CDR3 is 16 residues long. The CDR3 sequence: CASSAFYRGQDYGYTF. The DNA for the CDR3 is TGTGCCAGCAGCGCGTTTTACAGGGGGCAAGACTATGGCTACACCTTC.

This chain links TRBV18 with TRBJ1-1; possible D gene TRBD1, 5 bases. The V end was cut by 6 bases, the J end by 4 bases, with 9 bases between. Germline values: CDR1 KGHSH, CDR2 LQKENI. This CDR3 contains 12 residues. The CDR3 coding sequence is TGTGCCAGCTCCAGGGAGGGCACTGAAGCTTTCTTT. Residues: CASSREGTEAFF.

This clone was counted between two and nine times. V usage is TRBV4-1 and J usage is TRBJ1-6; maybe TRBD1 (5 bases). The CDR3 spans 19 residues. Germline CDR1 reads MGHRA; CDR2 reads YSYEKL. V was trimmed by 1 base and J by 3 bases, leaving 19 bases between them. CDR3 sequence: CASSQVAAGDSSYNSPLHF. CDR3 in DNA: TGCGCCAGCAGCCAAGTTGCCGCCGGCGACAGCAGCTATAATTCACCCCTCCACTTT.